This TCR beta chain appears in the sequencing data of a study of cytomegalovirus exposure and HLA in healthy donors. General study findings and limits: The tendency of first-cohort TCR clusters to co-occur in the 95 to 150 validation repertoires was the finding of a later analysis.

CDR1 is SGDLS, CDR2 YYNGEE, per germline. Trimming took off 4 bases at V and 4 bases at J, with 14 bases between the two ends. This CDR3 has 14 residues. TCRdb keeps only in-frame clones here, not all; method: immunoSEQ multiplex PCR. The data show approximately 120,000 clones, approximately 91% seen once. This clone occurred once. Its cognate antigen is unknown. The clonotype originates from a woman aged 18-29 years in good health and CMV-seronegative. The J gene is TRBJ1-1, the V gene TRBV9; maybe TRBD1 (6 bases). Sequenced: PBMCs. Here the CDR3 DNA reads TGTGCCAGCAGCACCGCAGGGGAAGGCACTGAAGCTTTCTTT. Translating it yields CASSTAGEGTEAFF.